This paragraph reports one T cell receptor beta chain. The antigen remains unidentified. CDR3 length equals 15 residues. Trimming left V 1 base short and J 1 base short, with 11 bases between. Germline CDR1 is LNHNV and CDR2 is YYDKDF (reference sequence). The data originate from a study of T cell responses to AZD1222 COVID-19 vaccine. Study background: The study pooled second doses at about 4 or about 12 weeks.

Only in-frame clones appear in the TCRdb table, and some are missing; sequencing was by immunoSEQ multiplex PCR. The sample has roughly 150,000 clones, roughly 90% seen once. Findings and caveats of the study: In all cases, repertoires were sampled only after the peak T cell response.

The genes are TRBV15 and TRBJ2-7; no clear D gene. This receptor was taken from an adult in good health. The sequences come from peripheral blood, collected on day 0 of AZD1222 vaccination. CDR3 sequence: CATSRGVSSSYEQYF. The CDR3 region has the DNA TGTGCCACCAGCAGAGGTGTCTCTTCTTCCTACGAGCAGTACTTC.